This TCR beta chain came from a study of Ad26.COV2.S vaccination and SARS-CoV-2 variants. Study background: In the study, Ad26.COV2.S was injected intramuscularly once, or twice 56 days apart. Regarding the study as a whole: In vaccinated individuals, spike-specific CD8+ and CD4+ T cell responses reportedly displayed substantial breadth.

Concerning this clone itself: Its specificity is not known.

The treatment is: 15 to 20 received Ad26.COV2.S at low or high dose, single or two shots; 5 received placebo; per-sample allocation not given. All samples were drawn on day 63, counting from the first vaccine or placebo injection. Vaccination used an Ad26 vector expressing Wuhan-strain SARS-CoV-2 spike. TCRdb keeps only in-frame clones here, not all; method: immunoSEQ multiplex PCR. Found here are about 440,000 clones, around 90% of them singletons; the top ten hold approximately 4.5%. The TCR sequence derives from a person between 18 and 65 years old who received the Ad26.COV2.S COVID-19 vaccine or a placebo. Sequenced here: peripheral blood, sampled in a trial of Ad26.COV2.S vaccine versus placebo.

The chain's CDR3 is CASSFWTGSTDTQYF. The CDR3 DNA follows: TGTGCCAGCAGCTTCTGGACAGGCAGCACAGATACGCAGTATTTT. The gene calls are TRBV7-2 and TRBJ2-3; 7 nucleotides align to TRBD1. The germline CDR1 and CDR2 sequences are SGHTA and FQGNSA. The CDR3 covers 15 residues. With V trimmed by 3 bases and J by 0 bases, 3 bases remained unmatched.